This entry describes one T cell receptor delta chain. A far larger clone is off by one base, so a read error is likely. Within the sample, other DNA sequences also encode this same CDR3. This sample is part of a study of gamma-delta chains in newborns, infants, children. Overall study: Polyclonal expansion of innate γδ T cells after birth follows microbial exposure.

The CDR3 runs to 19 residues. Germline V gene data show CDR1 as GEAIGNYY and CDR2 as EKD. TCRdb reanalysed the reads with CATT. The sample consists of around 3,700 delta-chain clones, roughly 1.4% of them appearing once. The sample comprised blood. This clonotype originated in a child who was a newborn, infant or young child, either healthy, febrile or measles-vaccinated (not recorded which). The chain employs TRDV2 and TRDJ3; 9 nucleotides line up with TRDD3. The CDR3 sequence is CACDKVLGDLSWDTRQMFF. The CDR3 nucleotides are TGTGCCTGTGACAAAGTACTGGGGGACCTCTCCTGGGACACCCGACAGATGTTCTTC.